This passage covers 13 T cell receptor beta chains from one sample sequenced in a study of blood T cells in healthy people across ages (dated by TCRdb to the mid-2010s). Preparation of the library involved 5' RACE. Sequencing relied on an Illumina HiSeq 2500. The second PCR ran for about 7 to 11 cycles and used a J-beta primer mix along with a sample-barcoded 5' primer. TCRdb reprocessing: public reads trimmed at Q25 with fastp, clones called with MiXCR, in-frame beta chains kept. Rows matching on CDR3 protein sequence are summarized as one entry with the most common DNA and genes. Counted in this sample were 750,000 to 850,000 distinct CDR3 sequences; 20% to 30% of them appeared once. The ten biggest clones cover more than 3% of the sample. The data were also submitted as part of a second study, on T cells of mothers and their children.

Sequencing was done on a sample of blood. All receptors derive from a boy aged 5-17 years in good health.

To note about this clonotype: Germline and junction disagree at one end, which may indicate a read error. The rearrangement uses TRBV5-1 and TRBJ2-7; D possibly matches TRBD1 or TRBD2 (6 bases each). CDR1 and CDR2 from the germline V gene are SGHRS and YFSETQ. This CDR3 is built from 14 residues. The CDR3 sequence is CASSLFPGAYDQYF. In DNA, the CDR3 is TGCGCCAGCAGCTTGTTCCCGGGGGCCTACGATCAGTACTTC.

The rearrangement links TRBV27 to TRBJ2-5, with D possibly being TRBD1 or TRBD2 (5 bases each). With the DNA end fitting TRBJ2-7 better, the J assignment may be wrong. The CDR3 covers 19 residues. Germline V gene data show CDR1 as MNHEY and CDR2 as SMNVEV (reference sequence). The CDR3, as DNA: TGTGCCAGCAGTTTAATCTATGAGCACCTAGGGGAGAGTCGCTACGAGCAGTACTTC. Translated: CASSLIYEHLGESRYEQYF.

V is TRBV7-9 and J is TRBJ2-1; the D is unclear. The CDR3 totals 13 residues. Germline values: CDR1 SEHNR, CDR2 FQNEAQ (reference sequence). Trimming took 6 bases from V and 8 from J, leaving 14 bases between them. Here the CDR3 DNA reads TGTGCCAGCAGTCTGACGTACTCCGATGAGCAGTTCTTC. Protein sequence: CASSLTYSDEQFF.

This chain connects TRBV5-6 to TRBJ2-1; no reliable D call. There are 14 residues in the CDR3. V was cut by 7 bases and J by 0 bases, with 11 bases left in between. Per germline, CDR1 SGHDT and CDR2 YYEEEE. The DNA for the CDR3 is TGTGCCAGCCAGGCCACAAACTCCTACAATGAGCAGTTCTTC. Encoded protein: CASQATNSYNEQFF.

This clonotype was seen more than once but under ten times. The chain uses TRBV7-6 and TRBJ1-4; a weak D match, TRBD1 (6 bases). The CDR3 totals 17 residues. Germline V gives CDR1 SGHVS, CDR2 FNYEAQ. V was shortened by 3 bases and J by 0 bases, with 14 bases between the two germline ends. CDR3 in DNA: TGTGCCAGCAGCTTTACCGTACAGGGAGCAACTAATGAAAAACTGTTTTTT. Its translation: CASSFTVQGATNEKLFF.

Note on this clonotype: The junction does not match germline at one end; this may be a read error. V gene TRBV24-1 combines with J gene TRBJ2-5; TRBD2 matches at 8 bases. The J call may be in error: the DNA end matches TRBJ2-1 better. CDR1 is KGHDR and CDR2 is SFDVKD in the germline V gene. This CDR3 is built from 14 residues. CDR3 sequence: CTTGGGRFRNEQFF. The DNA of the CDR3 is TGTACCACAGGTGGCGGGAGGTTTCGGAATGAGCAGTTCTTC.

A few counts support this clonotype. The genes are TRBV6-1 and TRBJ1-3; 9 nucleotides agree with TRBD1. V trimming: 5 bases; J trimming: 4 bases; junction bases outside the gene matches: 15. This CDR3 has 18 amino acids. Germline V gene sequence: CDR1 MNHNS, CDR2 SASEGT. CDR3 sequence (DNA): TGTGCCAGCAGTCTCATCCCGGGACAGGGACAATTCGGAAACACCATATATTTT. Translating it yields CASSLIPGQGQFGNTIYF.

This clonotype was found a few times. CDR3 amino acids: CSAPSGKNSYEQYF. The CDR3 region has the DNA TGCAGTGCCCCTAGCGGGAAGAATTCCTACGAGCAGTACTTC. The chain has TRBV20-1 and TRBJ2-7, with 9 bases that match TRBD2. Trimming at V came to 6 bases and at J to 1 base, leaving 7 bases not matched to a gene. Germline values: CDR1 DFQATT, CDR2 SNEGSKA (reference sequence). CDR3 length equals 14 residues.

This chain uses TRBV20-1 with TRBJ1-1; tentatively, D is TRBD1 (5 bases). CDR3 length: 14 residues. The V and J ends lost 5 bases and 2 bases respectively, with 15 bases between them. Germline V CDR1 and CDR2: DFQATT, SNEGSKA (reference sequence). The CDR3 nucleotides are TGCAGTGCTCTTACGGGGCCAATAAACACTGAAGCTTTCTTT. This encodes CSALTGPINTEAFF.

CDR3: CASKARGGYNEQFF. DNA of the CDR3: TGTGCCAGTAAGGCCAGGGGAGGTTACAATGAGCAGTTCTTC. J is TRBJ2-1 and V is TRBV19; perhaps D is TRBD1 or TRBD2 (6 bases each). V lost 7 bases and J lost 4, with 14 bases in between. This CDR3 is built from 14 residues. The germline V gene has CDR1 LNHDA and CDR2 SQIVND (reference sequence).

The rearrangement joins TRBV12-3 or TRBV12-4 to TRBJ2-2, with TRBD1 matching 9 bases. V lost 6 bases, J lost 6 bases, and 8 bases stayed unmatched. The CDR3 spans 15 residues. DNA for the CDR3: TGTGCCAGCAGGGGGGGACAGGGCAGCGCCGGGGAGCTGTTTTTT. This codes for CASRGGQGSAGELFF.

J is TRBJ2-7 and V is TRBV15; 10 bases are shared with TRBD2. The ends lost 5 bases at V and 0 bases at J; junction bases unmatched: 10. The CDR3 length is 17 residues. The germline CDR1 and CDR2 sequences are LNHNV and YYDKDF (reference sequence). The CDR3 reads CATSPEGVAGGSYEQYF. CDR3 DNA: TGTGCCACCAGCCCCGAGGGGGTAGCGGGGGGCTCCTACGAGCAGTACTTC.

CDR3 in amino acids: CASSPAPPNRDSDTQYF. CDR3 sequence (DNA): TGTGCCAGCAGTCCTGCCCCGCCAAATCGGGATTCGGATACGCAGTATTTT. The chain employs TRBV7-9 and TRBJ2-3, with D perhaps matching TRBD2 (5 bases). This CDR3 contains 17 residues. Germline V gene lookup returns CDR1 SEHNR and CDR2 FQNEAQ (reference sequence). Between the trimmed V and J ends, which lost 6 bases and 6 bases, there was a span of 25 bases.